This TCR beta chain was sequenced for a study of early T cells in non-severe SARS-CoV-2 infection. In the study overall: Alpha and beta chains were unpaired, from unsorted whole-blood bulk RNA. Study-level points and caveats: Anti-spike CD8 responses were favored in VDJdb matching, and private and CD4 specificities were missed.

Many counts were recorded for this clonotype. Its antigen is not known. Unique molecular identifiers were affixed to single, distinct cDNA molecules. Via MiXCR, TCRdb re-called the 5' RACE reads, giving one row per CDR3 protein. The sample includes over 60,000 distinct CDR3 sequences, roughly an eighth seen only once; the top ten take less than 3.5%. Trimming pared 3 bases from V and 2 bases from J, leaving 10 bases between. This CDR3 comprises 14 residues. Germline-derived CDR1 and CDR2 are MDHEN and SYDVKM. This chain uses TRBV28 with TRBJ1-1, with D tentatively TRBD1 (5 bases). The sequence was collected from an adult who was a healthcare worker with PCR-confirmed SARS-CoV-2 infection or an uninfected control (not recorded which). Sequencing was performed on whole blood, taken at baseline. DNA for the CDR3: TGTGCCAGCAGTTTCGTGGGGCCAAACACTGAAGCTTTCTTT. Translated, it gives CASSFVGPNTEAFF.